The rows below give T cell receptor beta chains drawn from one sample of a study of type 1 and type 2 diabetes patients. TCRdb itself ran the multiplex PCR reads through MiXCR, one entry per CDR3 protein. This sample has 270,000 or so distinct CDR3 sequences, with around 47% found just once. Sequencing was performed on peripheral blood mononuclear cells (PBMCs). Receptors were obtained from a man between 18 and 35 years old with type 2 diabetes. The CDR3 runs from the conserved cysteine through the conserved F or W. Fields, in order: J gene, V gene, D gene, clone size, CDR3 DNA, CDR3 protein. D genes are given only for firm matches. Clone sizes are given selectively: once, few, many, or a class where the clone is expanded.

TRBJ2-5 TRBV6-1 - - TGTGCCAGCAGCCCCCGCGAGGGTGGAGAGACCCAGTACTTC CASSPREGGETQYF
TRBJ2-7 TRBV7-2 TRBD2 few TGTGCCAGCAGTCGGCTGACCCGGACTAGCGGGAAGTCCTACGAGCAGTACTTC CASSRLTRTSGKSYEQYF
TRBJ2-1 TRBV19 - few TGTGCCACCTGGGGACGGGAGGAGCAGTTCTTC CATWGREEQFF
TRBJ2-7 TRBV5-1 TRBD1 - TGCGCCAGCAGTCGGACAGGCCCTCATGACGAGCAGTACTTC CASSRTGPHDEQYF
TRBJ2-5 TRBV3-1 - once TGTGCCAGCAGCCAAGTGTTCTTCCAAGAGACCCAGTACTTC CASSQVFFQETQYF
TRBJ1-2 TRBV6-6 TRBD1 - TGTGCCAGCAGTTGGGGACAGGGAAATGGCTACACCTTC CASSWGQGNGYTF
TRBJ1-6 TRBV10-3 - few TGTGCCATCAGTGAGTCGACCAGTAGCTCCTATAATTCACCCCTCCACTTT CAISESTSSSYNSPLHF
TRBJ1-1 TRBV19 TRBD1 - TGTGCCAGTAGAGCCGACAGGGTCGGGACTGAAGCTTTCTTT CASRADRVGTEAFF
TRBJ1-1 TRBV15 TRBD1 many TGTGCCACCAGCAGAGGTGCAGGGGGCTTGGGGACTGAAGCTTTCTTT CATSRGAGGLGTEAFF
TRBJ2-5 TRBV7-9 - - TGTGCCAGCAGCTTAGTCCCACAAAAAGACAAGACCCAGTACTTC CASSLVPQKDKTQYF
TRBJ1-6 TRBV7-9 TRBD1 - TGTGCCAGCAGCTCACTCGGGACAGATGCAAATTCACCCCTCCACTTT CASSSLGTDANSPLHF
TRBJ1-5 TRBV2 - few TGTGCCAGCAGTGTAGGACGGAACAATCAGCCCCAGCATTTT CASSVGRNNQPQHF
TRBJ2-5 TRBV7-3 - once TGTGCCAGCGAGGCGGTGGGAGAGACCCAGTACTTC CASEAVGETQYF
TRBJ2-7 TRBV10-3 TRBD1 few TGTGCCATCAGTGGGGGACAGGGGTTCTACGAGCAGTACTTC CAISGGQGFYEQYF
TRBJ2-7 TRBV7-2 TRBD2 - TGTGCCAGCAGCTTGACTAGCGGGGAGCAGTACTTC CASSLTSGEQYF
TRBJ2-7 TRBV19 TRBD2 few TGTGCCAGTAGTCCGCGACTAGCGGGGAGCTACGAGCAGTACTTC CASSPRLAGSYEQYF
TRBJ2-7 TRBV7-2 TRBD1 - TGTGCCAGCAGCCCCAACAGGGGTCGCTACTACGAGCAGTACTTC CASSPNRGRYYEQYF